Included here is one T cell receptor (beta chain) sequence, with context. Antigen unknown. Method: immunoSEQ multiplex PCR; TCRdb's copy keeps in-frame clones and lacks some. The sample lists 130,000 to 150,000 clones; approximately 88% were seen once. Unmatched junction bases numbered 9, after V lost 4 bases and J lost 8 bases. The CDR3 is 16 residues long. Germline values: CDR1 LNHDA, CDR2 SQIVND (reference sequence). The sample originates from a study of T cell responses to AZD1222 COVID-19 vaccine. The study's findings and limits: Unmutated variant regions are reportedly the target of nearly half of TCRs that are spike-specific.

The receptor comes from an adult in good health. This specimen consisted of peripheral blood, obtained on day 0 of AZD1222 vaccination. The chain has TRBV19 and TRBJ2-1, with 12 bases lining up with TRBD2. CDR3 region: CASSKRLTSGSDEQFF. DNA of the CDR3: TGTGCCAGTAGTAAGAGGTTGACTAGCGGGAGTGATGAGCAGTTCTTC.